This T cell receptor beta chain was documented in a study of graft-versus-host responses after intestinal transplantation. A single count supports this clone. Its antigen is not identified. Profiled with immunoSEQ multiplex PCR; TCRdb holds only in-frame clones, not every one. This sample has 85,000 to 100,000 clones, with about 93% found just once. Trimming shortened V by 7 bases and J by 7 bases, and 16 bases separated the two germline ends. The CDR3 spans 13 residues. Germline V gene sequence: CDR1 SGHVS, CDR2 FQNEAQ. The sequencing here drew on unstimulated CD8+ T cells sorted from spleen or lymph node cells, taken before intestinal transplant. The origin of this receptor is a human donor who received an intestinal transplant. The chain has TRBV7-8 and TRBJ1-2; D unresolved. CDR3 sequence: CASNQRVAFGYTF. CDR3 nucleotide sequence: TGTGCCAGCAACCAACGGGTGGCCTTTGGCTACACCTTC.